The 21 T cell receptor beta chains below come from one sample, sequenced in a study of blood T cell repertoires in COVID-19. Here immunoSEQ multiplex PCR was the method, and the copy in TCRdb shows in-frame clones only, minus some. This repertoire shows under 65,000 clones, roughly 90% found once; its top ten account for around 9.1%. The sample consisted of peripheral blood. All receptors come from a woman older than 75 with active COVID-19.

This rearrangement joins TRBV7-9 to TRBJ1-2; D ambiguous. Germline CDR1 and CDR2: SEHNR and FQNEAQ (reference sequence). This CDR3 spans 15 amino acids. The V end was cut by 0 bases, the J end by 2 bases, with 10 bases between. CDR3 protein: CASSLARVGNYGYTF. The CDR3 DNA is TGTGCCAGCAGCTTAGCGAGGGTGGGAAACTATGGCTACACCTTC.

V and J are TRBV28 and TRBJ1-1; D gene ambiguous. The CDR3 extends over 13 amino acids. Germline V lookup: CDR1 MDHEN, CDR2 SYDVKM. With 4 bases removed from V and 5 bases from J, the gap between germline ends came to 11 bases. CDR3 bases: TGTGCCAGCAGTTCAGACATATGGACTGAAGCTTTCTTT. This gives the protein CASSSDIWTEAFF.

The CDR3: CASSSHMGTNEKLFF. The CDR3 nucleotides read TGTGCCAGCAGCTCCCACATGGGCACTAATGAAAAACTGTTTTTT. The chain has TRBV7-2 and TRBJ1-4; no reliable D call. CDR1 and CDR2 (germline): SGHTA, FQGNSA. The CDR3 extends over 15 amino acids. The V end lost 4 bases, the J end lost 2 bases, and 11 bases lay between the germline ends.

This clone was observed a handful of times. This chain connects TRBV19 to TRBJ1-5, with TRBD1 matching over 10 bases. With V trimmed by 6 bases and J by 2 bases, 4 bases remained unmatched. The CDR3 totals 15 residues. CDR1 is LNHDA, CDR2 SQIVND, per germline (reference sequence). The CDR3 protein is CASSTGQGRNQPQHF. CDR3 nucleotides: TGTGCCAGTAGCACGGGACAGGGGCGCAATCAGCCCCAGCATTTT. Drawing the rest from reference TRBV19 and TRBJ1-5, the complete variable domain is DGGITQSPKYLFRKEGQNVTLSCEQNLNHDAMYWYRQDPGQGLRLIYYSQIVNDFQKGDIAEGYSVSREKKESFPLTVTSAQKNPTAFYLCASSTGQGRNQPQHFGDGTRLSIL.

The chain joins TRBV6-2 or TRBV6-3 to TRBJ2-3; D gene uncertain. The CDR3 loop spans 16 amino acids. Trimming took off 3 bases at V and 1 base at J, with 14 bases between the two ends. Germline assignment: CDR1 MNHEY and CDR2 SVGEGT. CDR3 DNA sequence: TGTGCCAGCAGTTATGACGACGACATGGGCACAGATACGCAGTATTTT. Translating gives CASSYDDDMGTDTQYF.

J is TRBJ2-5 and V is TRBV5-1; TRBD1 aligns across 9 bases. Germline V gene sequence: CDR1 SGHRS, CDR2 YFSETQ. V shed 5 bases and J 5 bases; nucleotides not matched to a gene: 7. The CDR3 sequence is 14 residues long. CDR3 coding DNA: TGCGCCAGCAGGCGGGACAGGGTTCGGGAGACCCAGTACTTC. It encodes CASRRDRVRETQYF.

V and J are TRBV2 and TRBJ1-5, with 9 bases fitting TRBD1. CDR3 size: 16 residues. Trimming took 7 bases from V and 0 from J; bases not matched to a gene: 7. Germline V gives CDR1 SNHLY, CDR2 FYNNEI. As DNA, the CDR3 is TGTGCCAGCACCCTGGACAGGGGAGTTAGCAATCAGCCCCAGCATTTT. It specifies CASTLDRGVSNQPQHF.

The count of this clone is one. The gene calls are TRBV28 and TRBJ2-3; D possibly corresponds to TRBD1 (6 bases). The CDR3 runs to 15 residues. Trimming stripped 6 bases from V and 2 bases from J, with 15 bases between. Germline assignment: CDR1 MDHEN and CDR2 SYDVKM. The CDR3, as DNA: TGTGCCAGCAGGGGGGCAGGGTTGCTCACAGATACGCAGTATTTT. This gives the protein CASRGAGLLTDTQYF.

This clone came up once. The gene calls are TRBV6-1 and TRBJ2-3; weak D call: TRBD1 (5 bases). Germline V CDR1 and CDR2: MNHNS, SASEGT. CDR3 size: 14 residues. The V and J ends lost 3 bases and 3 bases respectively, with 10 bases between them. This CDR3 reads CASSDRQGTDTQYF. The CDR3 DNA reads TGTGCCAGCAGTGATAGGCAGGGTACAGATACGCAGTATTTT.

The rearrangement joins TRBV24-1 to TRBJ2-5; no firm D call. The CDR3 has 13 amino acids. The germline gives CDR1 KGHDR, CDR2 SFDVKD. The V and J ends lost 6 bases and 1 base respectively, with 8 bases between them. CDR3 nucleotides: TGTGCCACCAGTTCAGGAATCCAAGAGACCCAGTACTTC. Residues: CATSSGIQETQYF.

The chain combines TRBV5-1 with TRBJ2-1; 7 nucleotides match TRBD2. With 5 bases clipped from V and 0 bases from J, the junction kept 2 bases outside the gene matches. There are 14 residues in the CDR3. Germline V CDR1 and CDR2: SGHRS, YFSETQ. The CDR3 loop is CASRLAVSYNEQFF. CDR3 DNA: TGCGCCAGCAGGCTAGCGGTCTCCTACAATGAGCAGTTCTTC.

The chain has TRBV7-2 and TRBJ1-2; a possible D gene is TRBD1 (5 bases). Per germline, CDR1 SGHTA and CDR2 FQGNSA. The CDR3 is made up of 14 amino acids. The germline V and J ends were trimmed by 5 bases and 4 bases, with 14 bases remaining between them. The CDR3 DNA is TGTGCCAGCAGCGCGACGGGGGAGTCCTATGGCTACACCTTC. This encodes CASSATGESYGYTF.

The rearrangement uses TRBV19 and TRBJ2-2, with 8 bases aligning to TRBD1. Germline-derived CDR1 and CDR2 are LNHDA and SQIVND (reference sequence). CDR3 length: 16 residues. V shed 4 bases and J 0 bases; nucleotides not matched to a gene: 4. CDR3 nucleotides: TGTGCCAGTAGTAAGACAGGGGCTACGAACACCGGGGAGCTGTTTTTT. This translates into CASSKTGATNTGELFF. Full variable domain (remainder filled in from reference TRBV19 and TRBJ2-2): DGGITQSPKYLFRKEGQNVTLSCEQNLNHDAMYWYRQDPGQGLRLIYYSQIVNDFQKGDIAEGYSVSREKKESFPLTVTSAQKNPTAFYLCASSKTGATNTGELFFGEGSRLTVL.

CDR3 bases: TGCGCCAGCAGCTCGCTCTTAGCGGGAGGGAGAGAGACCCAGTACTTC. Translating it yields CASSSLLAGGRETQYF. The genes are TRBV5-1 and TRBJ2-5; 11 bases match TRBD2. The CDR3 totals 16 residues. The J segment lost 4 bases and the V segment lost 3 bases, leaving 8 bases of the junction unmatched. CDR1 and CDR2 (germline): SGHRS, YFSETQ.

The chain couples TRBV28 to TRBJ2-3; a weak D match, TRBD2 (5 bases). V dropped 2 bases and J dropped 6 bases, with 12 bases sitting between them. Per germline, CDR1 MDHEN and CDR2 SYDVKM. This CDR3 comprises 14 residues. The CDR3 nucleotides are TGTGCCAGCAGTTTAGTCGGGGTTTGGGATACGCAGTATTTT. Its translation: CASSLVGVWDTQYF.

The rearrangement links TRBV3-1 (or the pseudogene TRBV3-2) to TRBJ2-4; TRBD1 is a possible D gene (5 bases). This CDR3 comprises 17 residues. Germline CDR1 and CDR2: LGHDT and YNNKEL (reference sequence). The V and J ends lost 1 base and 0 bases respectively, with 13 bases between them. The CDR3 bases are TGTGCCAGCAGCCAAGCCCGGGCAGGGATAGCCAAAAACATTCAGTACTTC. Translating gives CASSQARAGIAKNIQYF.

There are a few counts of this clone. The chain is built from TRBV25-1 and TRBJ1-3; D is possibly TRBD1 (6 bases). The V end lost 4 bases, the J end lost 4 bases, and 11 bases lay between the germline ends. The CDR3 consists of 14 residues. Germline-derived CDR1 and CDR2 are MGHDK and SYGVNS. CDR3 sequence reads: CASSAHREGNTIYF. The DNA of the CDR3 is TGTGCCAGCAGTGCCCACAGGGAGGGAAACACCATATATTTT. Combining the CDR3 with reference TRBV25-1 and TRBJ1-3 gives the whole variable domain EADIYQTPRYLVIGTGKKITLECSQTMGHDKMYWYQQDPGMELHLIHYSYGVNSTEKGDLSSESTVSRIRTEHFPLTLESARPSHTSQYLCASSAHREGNTIYFGEGSWLTVV.

This clone was detected once. The DNA of the CDR3 is TGTGCCAGCAGCCACCCTCTATCCTATGGCTACACCTTC. Protein: CASSHPLSYGYTF. The chain uses TRBV5-4 and TRBJ1-2; D is uncertain. The CDR3 runs 13 residues. Looked up from germline, CDR1 is SGHNT and CDR2 is YYREEE (reference sequence). Deletions cut 4 bases from V and 4 bases from J, with 11 bases between. The whole variable domain, filled in from reference TRBV5-4 and TRBJ1-2, reads ETGVTQSPTHLIKTRGQQVTLRCSSQSGHNTVSWYQQALGQGPQFIFQYYREEENGRGNFPPRFSGLQFPNYSSELNVNALELDDSALYLCASSHPLSYGYTFGSGTRLTVV.

This clone was seen only once. V is TRBV11-1 and J is TRBJ2-2, with D unresolved. The CDR3 has 13 amino acids. Trimming took off 5 bases at V and 5 bases at J, with 9 bases between the two ends. CDR1 is SGHAT, CDR2 FQDESV, per germline (reference sequence). CDR3 coding DNA: TGTGCCAGCAGCCCGCTTCGGACCGGGGAGCTGTTTTTT. As protein: CASSPLRTGELFF. The whole variable domain, remainder taken from reference TRBV11-1 and TRBJ2-2, is EAEVAQSPRYKITEKSQAVAFWCDPISGHATLYWYRQILGQGPELLVQFQDESVVDDSQLPKDRFSAERLKGVDSTLKIQPAELGDSAMYLCASSPLRTGELFFGEGSRLTVL.

The genes are TRBV4-1 and TRBJ2-3; possibly TRBD1 for D (6 bases). The germline CDR1 and CDR2 sequences are MGHRA and YSYEKL. CDR3 length equals 17 residues. Trimming pared 0 bases from V and 2 bases from J, leaving 15 bases between. CDR3 sequence reads: CASSQEVGAEDTDTQYF. The CDR3 region has the DNA TGCGCCAGCAGCCAAGAGGTGGGGGCTGAAGACACAGATACGCAGTATTTT.

This clone was seen once. The chain has TRBV4-1 and TRBJ2-2, with D possibly TRBD1 on 5 matching bases. The CDR3 is 16 residues long. V was clipped by 0 bases and J by 4 bases, with 12 bases between them. Germline CDR1 MGHRA, CDR2 YSYEKL. CDR3 amino acids: CASSQDLQGRTGELFF. Here the CDR3 DNA reads TGCGCCAGCAGCCAAGATCTTCAGGGCCGCACCGGGGAGCTGTTTTTT.